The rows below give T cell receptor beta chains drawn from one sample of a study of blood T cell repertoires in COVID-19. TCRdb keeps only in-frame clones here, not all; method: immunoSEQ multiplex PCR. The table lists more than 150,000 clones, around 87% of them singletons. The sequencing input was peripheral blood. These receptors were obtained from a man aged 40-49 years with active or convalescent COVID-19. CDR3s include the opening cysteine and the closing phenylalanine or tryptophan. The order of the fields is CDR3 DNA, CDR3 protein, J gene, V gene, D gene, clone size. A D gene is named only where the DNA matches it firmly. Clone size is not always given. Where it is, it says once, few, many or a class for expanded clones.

TGTGCCAGCAGCCAAGTAAGACTCTACGAGCAGTACTTC | CASSQVRLYEQYF | TRBJ2-7 | TRBV14 | - | few
TGTGCCAGCAGGCGAGGACTAGATGCGCAGTATTTT | CASRRGLDAQYF | TRBJ2-3 | TRBV11-1 | TRBD2 | -
TGTGCCAGCAGTGAAGGAGAGCGAACTGGAAACACCATATATTTT | CASSEGERTGNTIYF | TRBJ1-3 | TRBV2 | - | once
TGCGCCAGCAGGGACACCACCTACGAGCAGTACTTC | CASRDTTYEQYF | TRBJ2-7 | TRBV5-1 | - | -
TGTGCCAGCAGCCAAGATCTCATCGGACGGACTGCAACTAATGAAAAACTGTTTTTT | CASSQDLIGRTATNEKLFF | TRBJ1-4 | TRBV4-2 | - | -
TGTGCCAGCAGCTCAGACAGCTTGTCGAATGAGCAGTTCTTC | CASSSDSLSNEQFF | TRBJ2-1 | TRBV7-3 | - | -
TGTGCCAGCAGCTTAGTCTGGAGCTCCTACAATGAGCAGTTCTTC | CASSLVWSSYNEQFF | TRBJ2-1 | TRBV7-8 | - | -
TGTGCCAGCAGCTTAGGAGCGGGGGGCCTCACAGATACGCAGTATTTT | CASSLGAGGLTDTQYF | TRBJ2-3 | TRBV7-8 | TRBD2 | -
TGTGCCAGCAGTGAAAGCACCTACAATCAGCCCCAGCATTTT | CASSESTYNQPQHF | TRBJ1-5 | TRBV2 | - | -
TGTGCCATACAGGGGCCCCCTGAAAAACTGTTTTTT | CAIQGPPEKLFF | TRBJ1-4 | TRBV24-1 | TRBD1 | -
TGTGCCAGCAGCAAAGGGACAGCGAGCACTGAAGCTTTCTTT | CASSKGTASTEAFF | TRBJ1-1 | TRBV9 | TRBD1 | -